This is a list of T cell receptor beta chains from one sample in a study of shared clonotypes between healthy human individuals. Profiling relied on immunoSEQ multiplex PCR, and the TCRdb table lists in-frame clones only, not all of them. This table has millions of clones, roughly 95% appearing once. Sequences were obtained from naive CD8+ T cells sorted from blood. The source is a man aged 18 to 35 in good health. Both conserved end residues are part of each CDR3.

V	length	CDR3
TRBV6-5	12	CASSSSDGELFF
TRBV19	16	CASSSTGLLYNSPLHF
TRBV7-6	14	CASSTGTGLPEQYF
TRBV20-1	9	CSAEDTQYF
TRBV4-1	16	CASSPSSGRSSYEQYF
TRBV27	12	CASSPTGNAQYF
TRBV14	17	CASSQIVGGRALETQYF
TRBV27	15	CASSPGSYSYNEQFF
TRBV4-3	18	CASSQDLPSGHSYNEQFF
TRBV9	14	CASSVDGDWETQYF
TRBV27	17	CASSLLLARGSTDTQYF
TRBV7-9	15	CASSSNPQGMDEQFF
TRBV6-1	14	CASRITGAGYEQYF
TRBV6-5	12	CASSRNPGELFF
TRBV7-9	15	CASSSWSQMNTEAFF
TRBV27	16	CASSYLTGTSPWVQYF
TRBV6-5	14	CASSYHRLAYEQYF
TRBV28	13	CATGLAEYYEQYF
TRBV13	15	CASSSRDRGQETQYF
TRBV27	14	CASSRVAGNTEAFF
TRBV6-1	13	CASSPGANYEQYF
TRBV7-9	14	CASSLASHTYEQYF
TRBV10-3	16	CAISGLGGGPTDTQYF
TRBV19	16	CASSPQTGEWAYEQYF
TRBV27	12	CASSAGGYEQYF
TRBV28	14	CASSLRGGGLEQYF
TRBV7-2	14	CASSPLEGSNEQYF
TRBV4-1	15	CASSPDRGSGNTIYF
TRBV9	19	CASSVVGGSGRFGTGELFF
TRBV4-3	14	CASSLWDGTDTQYF
TRBV4-1	17	CASSQDEDREGAYEQYF
TRBV4-3	17	CASSQASGRARADTQYF
TRBV7-8	17	CASSLEGLAGGTDTQYF
TRBV5-5	13	CASRSWVNTEAFF
TRBV10-3	17	CAISDWDRGKGTDTQYF
TRBV25-1	16	CASSLNIGGRTDTQYF
TRBV5-6	18	CASSLGLAGGPSLETQYF
TRBV5-1	17	CASSLETSGRHQETQYF
TRBV5-4	18	CASTPEEGLGIYQETQYF
TRBV4-2	13	CASSPPEGETQYF
TRBV13	17	CASSSTGAGLYTGELFF
TRBV4-1	17	CASSQLGTGEMNTEAFF
TRBV28	17	CASSFLLGLGSGNTIYF
TRBV30	14	CAWSSGHGNTEAFF
TRBV7-6	15	CASSWTSGEADTQYF
TRBV6-1	15	CASSVQRGGKDTQYF